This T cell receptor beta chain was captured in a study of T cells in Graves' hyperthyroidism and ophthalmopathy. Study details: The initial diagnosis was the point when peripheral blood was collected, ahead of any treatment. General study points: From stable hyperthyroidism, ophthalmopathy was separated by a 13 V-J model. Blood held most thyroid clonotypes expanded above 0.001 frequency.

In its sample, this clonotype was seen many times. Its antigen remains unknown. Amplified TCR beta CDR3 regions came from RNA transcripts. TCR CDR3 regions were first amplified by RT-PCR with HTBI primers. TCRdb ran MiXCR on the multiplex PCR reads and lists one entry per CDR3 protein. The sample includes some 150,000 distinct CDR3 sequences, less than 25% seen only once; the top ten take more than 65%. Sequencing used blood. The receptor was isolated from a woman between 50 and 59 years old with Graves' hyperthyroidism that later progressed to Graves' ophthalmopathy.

CDR3 DNA: TGTGCCAGCAGCCAACAGATAGCGGCAGCCTACGAGCAGTACTTC. It is translated as CASSQQIAAAYEQYF. The V and J genes are TRBV3-1 and TRBJ2-7, with D possibly matching TRBD2 (6 bases). V was cut by 2 bases and J by 2 bases, with 13 bases left in between. CDR3 length: 15 residues. Germline CDR1 LGHDT, CDR2 YNNKEL (reference sequence).